This TCR beta chain was captured in a study of long-term antiretroviral therapy in people with HIV. Study conclusions and caveats: Diversity rose after ART but stayed below transplant donor controls. Pre-ART expanded TRB clones stayed dominant throughout, though often decreasing after ART.

A word on this clone: Its antigen is undetermined.

An immunoSEQ assay, version v3.0, was performed at survey level. The data were produced by immunoSEQ multiplex PCR, yet TCRdb's version contains in-frame clones alone and is incomplete. The data contain about 23,000 clones, around 82% of them seen just once; the ten biggest clones take up about 7.7%. Looked up from germline, CDR1 is MGHRA and CDR2 is YSYEKL. V shed 5 bases and J shed 0 bases, with 12 bases lying between them. The CDR3 has 15 residues. The receptor's source is a man under 40 with HIV. The genes are TRBV4-1 and TRBJ2-3, with D possibly matching TRBD2 (6 bases). The sample in question was unsorted PBMCs, obtained 1.5 years after starting antiretroviral therapy. CDR3 nucleotides: TGCGCCAGCAGCTCATTCGGGGGAAGCACAGATACGCAGTATTTT. Amino acids: CASSSFGGSTDTQYF.